This T cell receptor (beta chain) was found in a study of blood T cell repertoires in COVID-19. Turning to the study itself: T cells, B-cell-depleted T cells, or PBMCs supplied cDNA or gDNA.

Method: immunoSEQ multiplex PCR; TCRdb's copy keeps in-frame clones and lacks some. The table lists about 150,000 clones, 84% of them singletons. The CDR3 is 15 residues long. V was trimmed by 4 bases and J by 6 bases, leaving 17 bases between them. Germline V CDR1 and CDR2: SGHRS, YFSETQ. Only a few counts were recorded for this clone. The source of this sequence is a woman aged 45-65 years in a cohort sampled during active or convalescent COVID-19. Sequencing was done on a sample of peripheral blood. The chain joins TRBV5-1 to TRBJ1-5, with TRBD1 as a possible D gene (5 bases). The CDR3 spells CASSPGPGGIQPQHF. The CDR3 bases are TGCGCCAGCAGCCCAGGGCCCGGGGGGATTCAGCCCCAGCATTTT.